One and the same sample provided the 15 T cell receptor beta chains below, sequenced in a study of blood T cells in healthy people across ages. Together with a sample-barcoded 5' primer, a J-beta primer mix was included in a second PCR lasting roughly 6 to 12 cycles. A single record per CDR3 protein comes from TCRdb applying MiXCR to the 5' RACE reads. Here the sample spans 1.5 million or so distinct CDR3 sequences, 42% being singletons. Sequencing used blood. The receptors originated from a young woman in good health.

V usage is TRBV20-1 and J usage is TRBJ1-1, with D unclear. The CDR3 is made up of 15 amino acids. The V end was cut by 0 bases, the J end by 7 bases, with 18 bases between. Germline CDR1 is DFQATT and CDR2 is SNEGSKA (reference sequence). CDR3 residues: CSARDPATGIGEAFF. The CDR3 nucleotides read TGCAGTGCTAGAGATCCCGCAACCGGGATCGGTGAAGCTTTCTTT.

This clonotype was observed a handful of times. V usage is TRBV20-1 and J usage is TRBJ2-1, with 10 bases lining up with TRBD2. J lost 0 bases, V lost 1 base, and 6 bases had no gene match. Germline-derived CDR1 and CDR2 are DFQATT and SNEGSKA (reference sequence). The length of the CDR3 is 17 residues. The CDR3 here is CSARGLAGGTSYNEQFF. DNA for the CDR3: TGCAGTGCTAGAGGTTTAGCGGGAGGCACCTCCTACAATGAGCAGTTCTTC.

The chain uses TRBV3-1 and TRBJ2-4, with D possibly TRBD2 on 6 matching bases. The CDR3 has 18 residues. Trimming shortened V by 0 bases and J by 3 bases, and 18 bases separated the two germline ends. The germline CDR1 and CDR2 sequences are LGHDT and YNNKEL (reference sequence). The CDR3 DNA follows: TGTGCCAGCAGCCAAGATGCGGGGAGCGCCCGGGGCAAAAACATTCAGTACTTC. It encodes CASSQDAGSARGKNIQYF.

The rearrangement joins TRBV3-1 to TRBJ2-2; TRBD2 aligns across 9 bases. The V gene's germline CDR1 is LGHDT and CDR2 YNNKEL (reference sequence). The J segment lost 4 bases and the V segment lost 3 bases, leaving 0 bases of the junction unmatched. CDR3 length: 14 residues. CDR3 coding DNA: TGTGCCAGCAGCCAGCGGGGGGGCACCGGGGAGCTGTTTTTT. Amino acid sequence: CASSQRGGTGELFF.

The chain couples TRBV7-2 to TRBJ1-1; TRBD1 is a possible D gene (5 bases). V was pared by 1 base and J by 4 bases, with 13 bases between. The CDR3 has 15 amino acids. Germline V gives CDR1 SGHTA, CDR2 FQGNSA. The DNA for the CDR3 is TGTGCCAGCAGCTTAGTTGGAGGGACCCCCACTGAAGCTTTCTTT. Its protein is CASSLVGGTPTEAFF. The full variable domain, completed using reference TRBV7-2 and TRBJ1-1, is GAGVSQSPSNKVTEKGKDVELRCDPISGHTALYWYRQSLGQGLEFLIYFQGNSAPDKSGLPSDRFSAERTGGSVSTLTIQRTQQEDSAVYLCASSLVGGTPTEAFFGQGTRLTVV.

In its sample, this clonotype was seen a few times. V is TRBV27 and J is TRBJ1-2, with unresolved D. CDR3 size: 16 residues. Looked up from germline, CDR1 is MNHEY and CDR2 is SMNVEV (reference sequence). The V and J ends lost 3 bases and 3 bases respectively, with 17 bases between them. CDR3 nucleotide sequence: TGTGCCAGCAGTTTTCGACTGGGAGAAGGAGACTATGGCTACACCTTC. Protein: CASSFRLGEGDYGYTF.

The CDR3 here is CASSQWGLGLSNEQFF. The DNA of the CDR3 is TGTGCCAGCAGCCAATGGGGTCTAGGTCTCTCCAATGAGCAGTTCTTC. This sequence joins TRBV3-1 and TRBJ2-1, with D unclear. Germline CDR1 is LGHDT and CDR2 is YNNKEL (reference sequence). This CDR3 is 16 amino acids long. With 2 bases removed from V and 6 bases from J, the gap between germline ends came to 17 bases.

This clonotype came up a few times. The chain carries TRBV29-1 and TRBJ2-4; D may match TRBD1 or TRBD2 (5 bases each). Germline V gives CDR1 SQVTM, CDR2 ANQGSEA. The CDR3 length is 13 residues. The ends were cut back, 6 bases at V and 6 bases at J, with 15 bases in the middle. CDR3 protein: CSVSRGGANIQYF. CDR3 nucleotide sequence: TGCAGCGTCTCCCGTGGGGGAGCAAACATTCAGTACTTC.

Ten or more counts support this clonotype. This chain links TRBV12-3 or TRBV12-4 with TRBJ1-4; D remains ambiguous. Trimming pared 3 bases from V and 8 bases from J, leaving 10 bases between. The CDR3 runs 13 residues. The CDR3, as DNA: TGTGCCAGCAGTTTTGGTTTTGGCGAAAAACTGTTTTTT. Protein: CASSFGFGEKLFF.

This clonotype came up once. The J gene is TRBJ2-7, the V gene TRBV5-1, with 10 positions matching TRBD1. With the DNA end fitting TRBJ2-5 better, the J assignment may be wrong. This CDR3 region has 14 residues. Germline V gives CDR1 SGHRS, CDR2 YFSETQ. The CDR3 DNA sequence: TGCGCCACCCAAACCGGGACAGGGGCAGAGACCCAGTACTTC. It specifies CATQTGTGAETQYF.

This clonotype was seen many times. J is TRBJ2-1 and V is TRBV5-6, with a tentative D call TRBD2 (6 bases). The germline V and J ends were trimmed by 1 base and 9 bases, with 17 bases remaining between them. This CDR3 region has 15 residues. CDR1 and CDR2 (germline): SGHDT, YYEEEE. CDR3 bases: TGTGCCAGCAGCTTGAGGGGACTTCAGACTGGTGAGCAGTTCTTC. Its translation: CASSLRGLQTGEQFF.

To note about this clonotype: The junction shows a germline mismatch at one end, possibly a read error. This chain joins TRBV4-2 and TRBJ1-4; possibly TRBD1 for D (5 bases). The CDR3 spans 22 residues. Germline CDR1 and CDR2: LGHNA and YNFKEQ. CDR3 in amino acids: CASSQDFGGDDHLSQLMKKLFF. Here the CDR3 DNA reads TGTGCCAGCAGCCAAGATTTCGGAGGGGACGACCACTTAAGCCAACTAATGAAAAAATTGTTTTTT.

This chain connects TRBV13 to TRBJ1-3; D is ambiguous. There are 13 residues in the CDR3. Germline CDR1 PRHDT, CDR2 FYEKMQ (reference sequence). V was trimmed by 11 bases and J by 0 bases, leaving 11 bases between them. The CDR3, as DNA: TGTGCCTCCGGGGAGCTCTCTGGAAACACCATATATTTT. Translated, it gives CASGELSGNTIYF.

V usage is TRBV6-1 and J usage is TRBJ1-2; a weak D match, TRBD1 (5 bases). The CDR3 has 12 residues. CDR1 is MNHNS and CDR2 is SASEGT in the germline V gene. V lost 5 bases and J lost 3, with 7 bases in between. In nucleotides, the CDR3 is TGTGCCAGCAGTTCGGGACACTATGGCTACACCTTC. Translating it yields CASSSGHYGYTF.

V and J are TRBV7-8 and TRBJ1-1; TRBD1 might be the D (6 bases). The CDR3 loop spans 14 amino acids. Trimming stripped 4 bases from V and 1 base from J, with 10 bases between. Germline CDR1 and CDR2: SGHVS and FQNEAQ. DNA of the CDR3: TGTGCCAGCAGCTGGTCCAGGGGGAACACTGAAGCTTTCTTT. This sequence encodes CASSWSRGNTEAFF.